This passage covers 19 T cell receptor beta chains from one sample sequenced in a study of T cells after yellow fever vaccination (dated by TCRdb to the late 2010s). Library method: 5' RACE. Sequencing was carried out with an Illumina HiSeq 2500. The raw public data were reprocessed by TCRdb itself: fastp quality trimming at Q25, MiXCR clonotype calling, in-frame beta chains only. Here each entry gathers all rows of one CDR3 protein and keeps the most common genes and DNA. A total of some 500,000 distinct CDR3 sequences appear in this sample, around an eighth of them only once. Together, the top ten hold about an eighth of the sample. Reading the label with the study, this specimen's treatment or condition is: live attenuated yellow fever vaccine strain. Sequenced material: PBMCs, taken on the day of the yellow fever booster vaccination. These receptors originate from a man aged 30 to 39 who received the YFV17D yellow fever vaccine.

The V call is TRBV15, the J call TRBJ2-3; no reliable D call. Germline V lookup: CDR1 LNHNV, CDR2 YYDKDF (reference sequence). The V and J ends lost 0 bases and 4 bases respectively, with 5 bases between them. The CDR3 has 13 residues. CDR3 amino acids: CATSRDPPDTQYF. Written as DNA, the CDR3 is TGTGCCACCAGCAGAGATCCTCCAGATACGCAGTATTTT.

The rearrangement uses TRBV6-5 and TRBJ2-7; TRBD1 matches at 9 bases. Unmatched junction bases numbered 2, after V lost 2 bases and J lost 3 bases. CDR3 length: 14 amino acids. Per the germline V gene, CDR1 is MNHEY and CDR2 is SVGAGI. The CDR3 loop reads CASSYLGQGYEQYF. As DNA, the CDR3 is TGTGCCAGCAGTTACCTGGGACAGGGCTACGAGCAGTACTTC.

V is TRBV29-1 and J is TRBJ2-4; maybe TRBD2 (5 bases). Germline CDR1 SQVTM, CDR2 ANQGSEA. The CDR3 totals 15 residues. The CDR3 DNA reads as TGCAGGGGTACCCTGGACTTTTACTTTTGGAACATTCAGTACTTC. This codes for CRGTLDFYFWNIQYF.

The gene calls are TRBV12-3 or TRBV12-4 and TRBJ2-7; 8 bases align to TRBD1. The length of the CDR3 is 16 residues. V shed 2 bases and J 3 bases; nucleotides not matched to a gene: 9. The CDR3, as DNA: TGTGCCAGCAGTTTAAGCCCCGGACAGGGAGACTACGAGCAGTACTTC. It yields the protein CASSLSPGQGDYEQYF.

This clonotype was recorded a few times. This sequence joins TRBV20-1 and TRBJ2-7; TRBD2 aligns across 9 bases. V was clipped by 3 bases and J by 3 bases; unmatched bases: 3. From germline, CDR1 is DFQATT and CDR2 SNEGSKA (reference sequence). The CDR3 runs to 13 residues. The CDR3 DNA follows: TGCAGTGCTAGGCAACTAGCGGGCTACGAGCAGTACTTC. It codes for CSARQLAGYEQYF.

This sequence joins TRBV7-8 and TRBJ2-7, with a weak D call TRBD2 (5 bases). CDR1 is SGHVS and CDR2 is FQNEAQ in the germline V gene. Trimming took 0 bases from V and 0 from J, leaving 9 bases between them. The CDR3 length is 15 residues. The CDR3 region is CASSLARRSSYEQYF. The CDR3 region has the DNA TGTGCCAGCAGCTTAGCACGGAGGAGCTCCTACGAGCAGTACTTC.

This clonotype was counted at least ten times. Here the CDR3 DNA reads TGTGCCAGCAGTTATAACCGGGACAGAGGGACTGAAGCTTTCTTT. This gives the protein CASSYNRDRGTEAFF. The chain has TRBV6-2 or TRBV6-3 and TRBJ1-1, with TRBD1 matching 7 bases. V trimming: 3 bases; J trimming: 5 bases; junction bases outside the gene matches: 9. Germline values: CDR1 MNHEY, CDR2 SVGEGT. There are 15 residues in the CDR3.

This chain links TRBV12-3 or TRBV12-4 with TRBJ2-7, with 9 bases that match TRBD2. The CDR3 has 14 residues. J gave up 2 bases and V 4 bases, and 3 bases lay outside the gene matches. The CDR3 DNA reads TGTGCCAGCAGTTCGGCGGGAGGGGCCTACGAGCAGTACTTC. This encodes CASSSAGGAYEQYF.

This clonotype was observed a handful of times. V gene TRBV15 combines with J gene TRBJ2-3, with no clear D. The CDR3 is 14 amino acids. Germline V CDR1 and CDR2: LNHNV, YYDKDF (reference sequence). V was trimmed by 5 bases and J by 4 bases, leaving 13 bases between them. This chain's CDR3 is CATSQAHAPDTQYF. CDR3 DNA sequence: TGTGCCACCAGCCAAGCTCACGCGCCAGATACGCAGTATTTT.

This clonotype was found a few times. The chain has TRBV7-2 and TRBJ2-1; D possibly uses TRBD1 or TRBD2 (6 bases each). V was pared by 2 bases and J by 7 bases, with 18 bases between. Germline V gene data show CDR1 as SGHTA and CDR2 as FQGNSA. The CDR3 spans 16 residues. CDR3: CASSLSRGERGNEQFF. CDR3 DNA: TGTGCCAGCAGCTTATCTCGCGGGGAGAGGGGGAATGAGCAGTTCTTC.

This sequence joins TRBV7-8 and TRBJ2-3, with 10 positions matching TRBD2. The junction had 9 bases not matched to a gene; V was cut back by 4 bases and J by 2 bases. This CDR3 has 17 amino acids. The germline V gene has CDR1 SGHVS and CDR2 FQNEAQ. CDR3 bases: TGTGCCAGCAGCTCCCTCGGACTAGCGGACCTCACAGATACGCAGTATTTT. The encoded protein is CASSSLGLADLTDTQYF.

This clonotype was seen only a few times. V is TRBV7-9 and J is TRBJ2-1; D is perhaps TRBD1 or TRBD2 (5 bases each). Germline CDR1 SEHNR, CDR2 FQNEAQ (reference sequence). The CDR3 contains 14 residues. V shed 3 bases and J shed 9 bases, with 15 bases lying between them. CDR3 bases: TGTGCCAGCAGCTTCGACCCAGAGGGGCCTGAGCAGTTCTTC. Its translation is CASSFDPEGPEQFF.

The chain carries TRBV6-6 and TRBJ2-7, with D perhaps given as TRBD1 or TRBD2 (6 bases each). V was cut by 8 bases and J by 6 bases, with 17 bases left in between. Per germline, CDR1 MNHNY and CDR2 SVGAGI (reference sequence). The CDR3 has 13 residues. The CDR3 DNA follows: TGTGCCAGCCTAAGTAGGGGGGAGGCCGAGCAGTACTTC. Translating it yields CASLSRGEAEQYF.

This clonotype was counted only a few times. The genes are TRBV23-1 and TRBJ2-7; D unclear. TRBV23-1 is given ORF status, its function remaining uncertain. CDR3 length equals 15 residues. V was clipped by 0 bases and J by 4 bases, with 13 bases between them. The DNA for the CDR3 is TGCGCCAGCAGTCAATCGAAAAAGGTGATGTACGAGCAGTACTTC. This translates into CASSQSKKVMYEQYF.

CDR3 bases: TGTGCCAGCAATATGAGGGGGGCAGGGGACAAGCAGTACTTC. As protein: CASNMRGAGDKQYF. The chain has TRBV12-3 or TRBV12-4 and TRBJ2-7; the D call may be TRBD1 or TRBD2 (6 bases each). Trimming stripped 7 bases from V and 8 bases from J, with 21 bases between. The CDR3 length is 14 residues.

The chain carries TRBV7-2 and TRBJ2-5; tentatively, D is TRBD2 (6 bases). Germline CDR1 SGHTA, CDR2 FQGNSA. The CDR3 totals 17 residues. V lost 2 bases to trimming and J lost 5 bases, with 21 bases between them. The CDR3: CASSLFPGGTAGETQYF. CDR3 bases: TGTGCCAGCAGCTTATTCCCTGGCGGGACCGCAGGGGAGACCCAGTACTTC.

This rearrangement joins TRBV14 to TRBJ2-1, with D possibly being TRBD2 (6 bases). The V gene lost 4 bases and the J gene lost 3 bases, with 16 bases spanning the gap. CDR1 SGHDN and CDR2 FVKESK come from the germline V gene. The CDR3 spans 16 residues. The CDR3 nucleotides are TGTGCCAGCAGCCCGGAGGCGGGGAATTACTACAATGAGCAGTTCTTC. Translating it yields CASSPEAGNYYNEQFF. Based on the CDR3 plus reference TRBV14 and TRBJ2-1, the full variable domain is EAGVTQFPSHSVIEKGQTVTLRCDPISGHDNLYWYRRVMGKEIKFLLHFVKESKQDESGMPNNRFLAERTGGTYSTLKVQPAELEDSGVYFCASSPEAGNYYNEQFFGPGTRLTVL.

Only a few counts were recorded for this clonotype. The V gene is TRBV20-1, the J gene TRBJ2-1, with 10 nucleotides matching TRBD2. This CDR3 has 14 amino acids. Losses at the gene ends were 6 bases for V and 7 bases for J; bases not matched to a gene: 9. From germline, CDR1 is DFQATT and CDR2 SNEGSKA (reference sequence). CDR3: CSAFGLAEDNEQFF. CDR3 nucleotide sequence: TGCAGTGCCTTCGGACTAGCGGAAGATAATGAGCAGTTCTTC.

A few counts support this clonotype. The rearrangement uses TRBV6-1 and TRBJ2-1; perhaps TRBD2 as D (5 bases). Trimming removed 8 bases at V and 2 bases at J, with 19 bases between. CDR1 and CDR2 (germline): MNHNS, SASEGT. This CDR3 comprises 16 residues. CDR3 nucleotides: TGTGCCAGCTCCCTATCGGGCGGGTCCCCCTACAATGAGCAGTTCTTC. Its protein product is CASSLSGGSPYNEQFF.